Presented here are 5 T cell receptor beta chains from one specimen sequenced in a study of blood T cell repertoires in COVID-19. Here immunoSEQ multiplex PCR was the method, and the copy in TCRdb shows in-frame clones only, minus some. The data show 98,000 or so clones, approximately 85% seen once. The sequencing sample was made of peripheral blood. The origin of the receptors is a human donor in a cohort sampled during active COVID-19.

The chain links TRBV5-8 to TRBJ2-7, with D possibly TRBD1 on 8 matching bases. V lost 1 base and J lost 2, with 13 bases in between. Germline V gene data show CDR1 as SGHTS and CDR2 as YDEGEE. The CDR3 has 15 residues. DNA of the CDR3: TGTGCCAGCAGCTTGAACAGGGGGGGGACCTACGAGCAGTACTTC. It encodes CASSLNRGGTYEQYF. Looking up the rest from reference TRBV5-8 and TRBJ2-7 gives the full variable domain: EAGVTQSPTHLIKTRGQQATLRCSPISGHTSVYWYQQALGLGLQFLLWYDEGEERNRGNFPPRFSGRQFPNYSSELNVNALELEDSALYLCASSLNRGGTYEQYFGPGTRLTVT.

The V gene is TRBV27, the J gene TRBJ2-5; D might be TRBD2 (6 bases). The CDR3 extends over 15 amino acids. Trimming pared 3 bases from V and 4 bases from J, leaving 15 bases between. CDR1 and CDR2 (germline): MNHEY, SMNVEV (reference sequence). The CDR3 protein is CASSFQSRAGETQYF. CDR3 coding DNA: TGTGCCAGCAGTTTCCAAAGCCGAGCGGGAGAGACCCAGTACTTC.

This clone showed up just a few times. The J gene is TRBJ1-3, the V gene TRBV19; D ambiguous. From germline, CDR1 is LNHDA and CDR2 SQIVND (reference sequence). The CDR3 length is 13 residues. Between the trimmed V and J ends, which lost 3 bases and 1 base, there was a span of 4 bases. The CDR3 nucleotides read TGTGCCAGTAGTATTCTTTCTGGAAACACCATATATTTT. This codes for CASSILSGNTIYF.

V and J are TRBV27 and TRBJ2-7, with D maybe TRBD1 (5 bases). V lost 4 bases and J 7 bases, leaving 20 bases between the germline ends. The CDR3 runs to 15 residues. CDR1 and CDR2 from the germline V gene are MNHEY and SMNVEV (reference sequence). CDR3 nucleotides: TGTGCCAGCAGTTCCTCCTGGGGCGGTGCGAAAGAGCAGTACTTC. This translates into CASSSSWGGAKEQYF.

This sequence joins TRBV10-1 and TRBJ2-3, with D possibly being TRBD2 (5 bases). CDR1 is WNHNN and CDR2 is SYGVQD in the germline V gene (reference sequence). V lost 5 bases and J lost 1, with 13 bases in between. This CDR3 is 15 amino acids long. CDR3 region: CASSSGYGRTDTQYF. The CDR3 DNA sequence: TGCGCCAGCAGTTCGGGGTATGGTCGCACAGATACGCAGTATTTT.